This TCR beta chain was recovered during a study of Graves' ophthalmopathy and Graves' hyperthyroidism (dated 2018 in TCRdb). The study in broad terms: Stable hyperthyroidism was defined as no progression to ophthalmopathy within 18 months of follow-up. After sampling, hyperthyroidism patients received methimazole starting at 30 mg daily, and ophthalmopathy patients received high-dose intravenous methylprednisolone. The study used signatures of the TCR beta repertoire to tell Graves' ophthalmopathy apart from Graves' hyperthyroidism and to predict which patients would progress to ophthalmopathy. To explore V-J signatures distinguishing ophthalmopathy from hyperthyroidism, a discovery set of about 99 patients (roughly 45 ophthalmopathy, roughly 56 stable hyperthyroidism) was enrolled. In total, under 150 blood samples were TCR-sequenced: approximately 42 ophthalmopathy, some 75 hyperthyroidism and approximately 17 hyperthyroidism-to-ophthalmopathy patients. An independent validation cohort comprised some 19 hyperthyroidism patients and 15 to 17 patients who later progressed from hyperthyroidism to ophthalmopathy. In roughly six hyperthyroidism patients, the T-cell repertoires found in thyroid tissue were compared with those found in blood. The research as a whole found: In cross-validation, the 13-signature model distinguished ophthalmopathy from stable hyperthyroidism with 85% to 90% sensitivity and just under 84% specificity, and in the test set the corresponding values were approximately 80% and 68%. Sample size was not predetermined statistically, and investigators were not blinded to group allocation. Most of the expanded thyroid clonotypes with a frequency above 0.001 were also detected in blood, and it was suggested that the thyroid immune response may be reflected by blood repertoires. In validation, the model predicted ophthalmopathy progression with about 64% sensitivity and around 72% specificity; some twelve predicted patients were CT-confirmed with GO in a median of about 6.1 months.

On this clonotype: It lacks a known antigen. A much larger clone differs by one base, so this may be a read error.

Based on the germline V gene, the CDR1 and CDR2 sequences are SGDLS and YYNGEE. Measured from the cysteine to the phenylalanine, the CDR3 is 15 residues long. The only DNA kept is the CDR3, 45 bases in frame from the first base. The hyperthyroidism patients were 18 to 65 years old and newly diagnosed, with a disease duration of less than 2 months. Patients were excluded if they had other autoimmune diseases, uncontrolled infections, pregnancy or lactation. Diagnosis was based on clinical symptoms, serum thyroxine, TRAb, thyroid ultrasound and orbital computed tomography. Total RNA was extracted with Trizol reagent and quality-checked on an Agilent 2100 Bioanalyzer. TCR beta CDR3 regions were amplified from RNA transcripts for repertoire sequencing. HTBI primers and the Qiagen OneStep RT-PCR kit were used in a first-round RT-PCR, which was followed by a second-round multiplex PCR, size selection and purification. Sequencing of the libraries was carried out on an Illumina HiSeq2000 in paired-end mode with 100 bp reads. In the source study's methods: SOAPnuke was used to process the reads, throwing out any read that had adapters, had uncalled bases, had a mean Phred below 15, or lacked an exact constant-primer or identifier match. COPE v1.2.5 was used to merge the high-quality paired reads. Clonotypes were defined as unique nucleotide sequences and were aligned to IMGT TRB V, D and J references using MiTCR v1.1. The analysis was limited to V-J combinations with a frequency above 0.0001, which together covered approximately 99% of repertoires. For each V-J combination, a TCR clonal expansion and chaos score was defined as F50 clonal expansion divided by the chaos observed in the TCRdist matrix. Features were reduced by Welch's t-statistics and random forest to around 14 V-J combinations, which fed a naive Bayes classifier. Thyroid-blood repertoire similarity was quantified with the Morisita-Horn index. The public reads were quality trimmed at Q25 with fastp and then assembled into clones with MiXCR by TCRdb, keeping productive beta chains. Entries are consolidated by CDR3 protein sequence, retaining the most common genes and DNA. TCRdb, not the original authors, processed these V and J calls. The sample has about 1.2 million distinct CDR3 sequences on record, roughly two fifths of them singletons. The top ten clones comprise 11% of the sample.

The clonotype was recovered from an adult man with Graves' hyperthyroidism. Sequenced material: peripheral blood or thyroid tissue (not recorded which). Recombination joined TRBV9 with TRBJ1-4; TRBD1 is a weak D gene call, 6 bases matching. The DNA sequence follows: TGTGCCGGCAGCACCCAACAGGGCTCTAATGAAAAACTGTTTTTT. Translation gives CAGSTQQGSNEKLFF.